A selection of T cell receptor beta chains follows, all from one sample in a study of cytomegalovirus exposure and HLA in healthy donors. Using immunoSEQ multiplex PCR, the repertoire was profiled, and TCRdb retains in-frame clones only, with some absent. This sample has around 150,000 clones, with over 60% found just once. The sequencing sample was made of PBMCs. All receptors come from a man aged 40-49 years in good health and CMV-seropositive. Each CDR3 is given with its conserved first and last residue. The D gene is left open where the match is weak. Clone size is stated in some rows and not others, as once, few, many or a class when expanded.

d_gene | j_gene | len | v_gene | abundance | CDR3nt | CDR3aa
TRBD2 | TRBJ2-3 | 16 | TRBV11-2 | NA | TGTGCCAGCAGCTTGCTATGGGGAGGGATCACAGATACGCAGTATTTT | CASSLLWGGITDTQYF
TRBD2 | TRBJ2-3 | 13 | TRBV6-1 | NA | TGTGCCAGCAGGGCGGGAGGGACAGATACGCAGTATTTT | CASRAGGTDTQYF
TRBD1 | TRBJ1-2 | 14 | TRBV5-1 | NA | TGCGCCAGCAGCTTGTCAGGACAGGACTATGGCTACACCTTC | CASSLSGQDYGYTF
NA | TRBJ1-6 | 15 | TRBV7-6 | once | TGTGCCAGCAGCCCGCTGTACAGGAAGAATTCACCCCTCCACTTT | CASSPLYRKNSPLHF
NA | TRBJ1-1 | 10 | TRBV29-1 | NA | TGCAGCGTCCGGGACACTGAAGCTTTCTTT | CSVRDTEAFF
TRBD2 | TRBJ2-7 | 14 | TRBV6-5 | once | TGTGCCAGCAGTCGGACTAGCGGTTACTACGAGCAGTACTTC | CASSRTSGYYEQYF
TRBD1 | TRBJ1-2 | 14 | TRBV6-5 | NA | TGTGCCAGCAGCACGGACAGGGGGAACTATGGCTACACCTTC | CASSTDRGNYGYTF
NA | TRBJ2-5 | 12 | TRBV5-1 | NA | TGCGCCAGCAGCTTAAACGGAGAGACCCAGTACTTC | CASSLNGETQYF
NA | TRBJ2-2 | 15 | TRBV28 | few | TGTGCCAGCAGTTTAGGAGGGGCGGACACCGGGGAGCTGTTTTTT | CASSLGGADTGELFF
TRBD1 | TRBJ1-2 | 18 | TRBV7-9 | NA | TGTGCCAGCAGCTTTGGGACAGGGCTGGGTCTCCCGGCCTCGGGCTACACCTTC | CASSFGTGLGLPASGYTF
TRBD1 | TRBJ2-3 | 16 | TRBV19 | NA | TGTGCCAGTAGTACAAAGGGACAGTCACTCACAGATACGCAGTATTTT | CASSTKGQSLTDTQYF
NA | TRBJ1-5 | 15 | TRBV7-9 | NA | TGTGCCAGCAGCTTAAGCACAGGCCCGTATCAGCCCCAGCATTTT | CASSLSTGPYQPQHF
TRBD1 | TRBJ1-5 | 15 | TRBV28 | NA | TGTGCCAGCACCCTGGGACAGGGGAGGCTAAAACCCCAGCATTTT | CASTLGQGRLKPQHF
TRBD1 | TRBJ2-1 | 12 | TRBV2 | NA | TGTGCCAGCAGCATCGGGACAGCCAAGCAGTTCTTC | CASSIGTAKQFF
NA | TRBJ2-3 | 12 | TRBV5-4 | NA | TGTGCCAGCACCCTTTCCGGAGATACGCAGTATTTT | CASTLSGDTQYF
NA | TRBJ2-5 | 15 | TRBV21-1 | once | TGTGCCAGCAGCAAAGATGGGGGCCGGAGAGAGACCCAGTACTTC | CASSKDGGRRETQYF
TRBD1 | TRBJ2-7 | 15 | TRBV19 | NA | TGTGCCAGTAGTATAGCTGCGGGACAGGGATACGAGCAGTACTTC | CASSIAAGQGYEQYF
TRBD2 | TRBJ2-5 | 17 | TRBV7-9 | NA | TGTGCCAGCAGCCTACGGACTAGCGGGGGAGTACAAGAGACCCAGTACTTC | CASSLRTSGGVQETQYF
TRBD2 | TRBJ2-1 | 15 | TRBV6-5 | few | TGTGCCAGCAGTTCCTCGGGACTAGCGGTCTATGAGCAGTTCTTC | CASSSSGLAVYEQFF
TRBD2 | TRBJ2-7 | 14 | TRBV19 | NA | TGTGCCAGTAGTGCACTAGCGGGCTCCTACGAGCAGTACTTC | CASSALAGSYEQYF
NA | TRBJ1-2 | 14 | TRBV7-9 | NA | TGTGCCAGCAGCTTATGGAGGGACGGAGAGGGCTACACCTTC | CASSLWRDGEGYTF
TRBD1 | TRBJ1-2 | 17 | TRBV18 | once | TGTGCCAGCTCACTGTCCCGGGACAGGGGAGGTGGCTATGGCTACACCTTC | CASSLSRDRGGGYGYTF
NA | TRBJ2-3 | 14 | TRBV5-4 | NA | TGTGCCAGCAGCCCTGGAGCGGACACAGATACGCAGTATTTT | CASSPGADTDTQYF
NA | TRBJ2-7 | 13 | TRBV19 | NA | TGTGCCAGTAGTATGGGGGGGCCCTACGAGCAGTACTTC | CASSMGGPYEQYF
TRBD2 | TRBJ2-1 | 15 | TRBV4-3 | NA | TGCGCCAGCAGCCAAGAAACCGGGACTAGCAATGAGCAGTTCTTC | CASSQETGTSNEQFF
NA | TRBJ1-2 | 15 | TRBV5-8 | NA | TGTGCCAGCAGCCAAAACAGCCGGGGAGTCTATGGCTACACCTTC | CASSQNSRGVYGYTF
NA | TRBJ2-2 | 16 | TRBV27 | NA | TGTGCCAGCAGTTTCCCGGACAGAGCGAACACCGGGGAGCTGTTTTTT | CASSFPDRANTGELFF